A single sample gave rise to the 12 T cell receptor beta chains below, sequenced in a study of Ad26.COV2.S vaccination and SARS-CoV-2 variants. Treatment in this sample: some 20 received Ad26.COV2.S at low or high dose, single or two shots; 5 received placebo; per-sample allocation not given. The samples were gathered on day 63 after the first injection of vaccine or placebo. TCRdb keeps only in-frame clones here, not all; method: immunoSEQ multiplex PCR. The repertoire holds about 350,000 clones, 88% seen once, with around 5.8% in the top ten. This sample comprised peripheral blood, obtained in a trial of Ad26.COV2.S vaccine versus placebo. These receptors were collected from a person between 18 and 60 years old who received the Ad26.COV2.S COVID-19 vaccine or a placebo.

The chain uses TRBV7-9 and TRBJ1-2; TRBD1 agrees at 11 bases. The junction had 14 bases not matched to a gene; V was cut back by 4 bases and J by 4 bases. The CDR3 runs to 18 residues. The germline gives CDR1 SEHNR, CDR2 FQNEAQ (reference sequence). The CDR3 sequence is CASSSLGQGAKRGYGYTF. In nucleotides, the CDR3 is TGTGCCAGCAGCTCCCTTGGACAGGGGGCGAAAAGGGGCTATGGCTACACCTTC.

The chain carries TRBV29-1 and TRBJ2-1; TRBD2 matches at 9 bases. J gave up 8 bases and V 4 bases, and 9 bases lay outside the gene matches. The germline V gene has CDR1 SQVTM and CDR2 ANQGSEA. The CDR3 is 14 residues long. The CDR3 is CSVGYSGSYHEQFF. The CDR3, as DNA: TGCAGCGTTGGCTATAGCGGGAGTTACCATGAGCAGTTCTTC.

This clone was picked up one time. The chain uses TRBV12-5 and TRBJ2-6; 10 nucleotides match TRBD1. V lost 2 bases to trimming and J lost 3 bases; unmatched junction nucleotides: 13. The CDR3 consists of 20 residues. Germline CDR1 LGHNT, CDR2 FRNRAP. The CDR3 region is CASGLTKGSTGGGGANVLTF. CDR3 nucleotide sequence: TGTGCTAGTGGTTTGACCAAGGGATCGACAGGGGGCGGTGGGGCCAACGTCCTGACTTTC.

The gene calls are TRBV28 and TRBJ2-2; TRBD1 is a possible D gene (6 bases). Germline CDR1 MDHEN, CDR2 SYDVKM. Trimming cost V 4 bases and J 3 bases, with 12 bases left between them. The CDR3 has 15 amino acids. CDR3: CASSWNTGYTGELFF. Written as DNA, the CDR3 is TGTGCCAGCAGTTGGAACACAGGGTACACCGGGGAGCTGTTTTTT. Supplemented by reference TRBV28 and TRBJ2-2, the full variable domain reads DVKVTQSSRYLVKRTGEKVFLECVQDMDHENMFWYRQDPGLGLRLIYFSYDVKMKEKGDIPEGYSVSREKKERFSLILESASTNQTSMYLCASSWNTGYTGELFFGEGSRLTVL.

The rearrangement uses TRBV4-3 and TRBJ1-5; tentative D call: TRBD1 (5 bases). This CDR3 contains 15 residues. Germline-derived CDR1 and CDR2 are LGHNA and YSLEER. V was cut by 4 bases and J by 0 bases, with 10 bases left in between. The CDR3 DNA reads TGCGCCAGCAGCCTCGGACACAATAGCAATCAGCCCCAGCATTTT. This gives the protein CASSLGHNSNQPQHF.

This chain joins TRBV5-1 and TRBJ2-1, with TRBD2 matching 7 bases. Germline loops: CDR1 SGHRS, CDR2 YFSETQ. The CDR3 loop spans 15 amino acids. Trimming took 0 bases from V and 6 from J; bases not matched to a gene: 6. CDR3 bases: TGCGCCAGCAGCTTGGTAGCGGGTAGTCCCAATGAGCAGTTCTTC. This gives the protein CASSLVAGSPNEQFF.

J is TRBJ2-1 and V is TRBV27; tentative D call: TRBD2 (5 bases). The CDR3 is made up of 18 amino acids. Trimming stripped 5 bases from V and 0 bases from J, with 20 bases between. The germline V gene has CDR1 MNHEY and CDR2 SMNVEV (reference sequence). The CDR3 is CASSLVRTSTSSYNEQFF. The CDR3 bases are TGTGCCAGCAGTCTCGTCCGAACTAGTACCAGCTCCTACAATGAGCAGTTCTTC.

The CDR3 DNA is TGTGCCAGCAGCCAAGTATACGAGCAGTACTTC. Its translation is CASSQVYEQYF. The chain carries TRBV7-9 and TRBJ2-7; D not certain. Trimming removed 5 bases from V and 4 bases from J, with 6 bases in between. The germline V gene has CDR1 SEHNR and CDR2 FQNEAQ (reference sequence). The CDR3 consists of 11 residues.

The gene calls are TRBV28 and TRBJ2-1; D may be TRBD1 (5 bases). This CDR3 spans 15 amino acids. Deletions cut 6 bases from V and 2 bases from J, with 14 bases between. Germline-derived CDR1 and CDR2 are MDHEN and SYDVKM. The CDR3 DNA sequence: TGTGCCAGCAGATTCAGGGTTACCACCTACAATGAGCAGTTCTTC. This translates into CASRFRVTTYNEQFF.

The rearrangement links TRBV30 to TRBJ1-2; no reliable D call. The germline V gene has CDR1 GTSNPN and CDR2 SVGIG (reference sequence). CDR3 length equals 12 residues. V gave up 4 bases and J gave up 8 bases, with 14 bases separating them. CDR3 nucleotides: TGTGCCTGGAAGGGTGGCGACGGGGGCTACACCTTC. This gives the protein CAWKGGDGGYTF. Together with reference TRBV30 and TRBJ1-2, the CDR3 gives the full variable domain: SQTIHQWPATLVQPVGSPLSLECTVEGTSNPNLYWYRQAAGRGLQLLFYSVGIGQISSEVPQNLSASRPQDRQFILSSKKLLLSDSGFYLCAWKGGDGGYTFGSGTRLTVV.

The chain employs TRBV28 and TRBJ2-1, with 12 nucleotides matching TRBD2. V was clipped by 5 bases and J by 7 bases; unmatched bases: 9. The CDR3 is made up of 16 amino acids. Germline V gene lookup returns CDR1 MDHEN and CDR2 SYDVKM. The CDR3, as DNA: TGTGCCAGCAGTCCCGCCGGGACTAGCGGGTTGAATGAGCAGTTCTTC. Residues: CASSPAGTSGLNEQFF.

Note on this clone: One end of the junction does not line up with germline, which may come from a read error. CDR3 loop: CASSLVRGEISYNSSLHF. The CDR3 nucleotides are TGTGCCAGCAGCTTGGTACGTGGGGAAATCTCCTATAATTCATCCCTCCACTTT. The chain recombines TRBV7-2 with TRBJ1-6; D unclear. The CDR3 has 18 amino acids. The germline gives CDR1 SGHTA, CDR2 FQGNSA.